Listed below are T cell receptor beta chains from one sample, sequenced in a study of OX40 agonist ivuxolimab in advanced cancers. Sequenced by immunoSEQ multiplex PCR; TCRdb stores in-frame clones only, minus some. The repertoire has about 50,000 clones, roughly nine tenths of them found once; the top ten carry 5% to 7%. The sample in question was CD4+ or CD8+ T cells sorted from blood, obtained in a trial of the OX40 agonist ivuxolimab. These receptors originate from an adult with an advanced solid tumor such as melanoma, head and neck, liver or kidney cancer. CDR3s include the opening cysteine and the closing phenylalanine or tryptophan. The D gene is left open where the match is weak. Not all rows give a size; the values are once, few, many and, for expanded clones, a class.

clone_size: .
v_call: TRBV5-5
d_call: .
j_call: TRBJ2-3
cdr3_nt: TGTGCCAGCAGCTTAGGGTGGCGGGAAGATACGCAGTATTTT
cdr3_aa: CASSLGWREDTQYF

clone_size: .
v_call: TRBV28
d_call: .
j_call: TRBJ2-1
cdr3_nt: TGTGCCAGCAGCCCGGATGAGAACTCCTACAATGAGCAGTTCTTC
cdr3_aa: CASSPDENSYNEQFF

clone_size: .
v_call: TRBV5-4
d_call: .
j_call: TRBJ2-3
cdr3_nt: TGTGCCAGCAGCTTCGGGGGTGCTCCCACAGATACGCAGTATTTT
cdr3_aa: CASSFGGAPTDTQYF

clone_size: .
v_call: TRBV5-4
d_call: .
j_call: TRBJ1-3
cdr3_nt: TGTGCCAGCAGCTTGGTAGGCTCTGGAAACACCATATATTTT
cdr3_aa: CASSLVGSGNTIYF

clone_size: .
v_call: TRBV10-3
d_call: TRBD1
j_call: TRBJ2-3
cdr3_nt: TGTGCCATCAGTGACTTCGGGACAGGCACAGATACGCAGTATTTT
cdr3_aa: CAISDFGTGTDTQYF

clone_size: .
v_call: TRBV19
d_call: .
j_call: TRBJ2-2
cdr3_nt: TGTGCCAGTATTGGGACGGCCGGGGAGCTGTTTTTT
cdr3_aa: CASIGTAGELFF

clone_size: .
v_call: TRBV7-9
d_call: .
j_call: TRBJ2-2
cdr3_nt: TGTGCCAGCAGCCCTGCCCGGGGGTCCGGGGAGCTGTTTTTT
cdr3_aa: CASSPARGSGELFF

clone_size: .
v_call: TRBV7-9
d_call: .
j_call: TRBJ2-5
cdr3_nt: TGTGCCAGCAGCTTAGTAGGGGGAGAGACCCAGTACTTC
cdr3_aa: CASSLVGGETQYF

clone_size: .
v_call: TRBV27
d_call: TRBD1
j_call: TRBJ2-7
cdr3_nt: TGTGCCAGCAGTTTATCTTTTCTTGGGACAGGTTTTTCCTACGAGCAGTACTTC
cdr3_aa: CASSLSFLGTGFSYEQYF

clone_size: .
v_call: TRBV5-1
d_call: .
j_call: TRBJ2-3
cdr3_nt: TGCGCCAGCAGCTTGGAGTCGTCAGATACGCAGTATTTT
cdr3_aa: CASSLESSDTQYF

clone_size: .
v_call: TRBV14
d_call: .
j_call: TRBJ1-1
cdr3_nt: TGTGCCAGCAGCCAAGCGGGGGCTTGGGGGATGACTGAAGCTTTCTTT
cdr3_aa: CASSQAGAWGMTEAFF

clone_size: .
v_call: TRBV27
d_call: TRBD1
j_call: TRBJ1-5
cdr3_nt: TGTGCCAGCAGTCCCGGGACAGAGAATCAGCCCCAGCATTTT
cdr3_aa: CASSPGTENQPQHF

clone_size: .
v_call: TRBV27
d_call: .
j_call: TRBJ1-5
cdr3_nt: TGTGCCAGCAGTGTTACGTACGGTCAGCCCCAGCATTTT
cdr3_aa: CASSVTYGQPQHF

clone_size: .
v_call: TRBV2
d_call: TRBD2
j_call: TRBJ2-3
cdr3_nt: TGTGCCAGCAGTGCCTGGGAGGGAAGCACAGATACGCAGTATTTT
cdr3_aa: CASSAWEGSTDTQYF

clone_size: .
v_call: TRBV7-6
d_call: TRBD1
j_call: TRBJ2-4
cdr3_nt: TGTGCCAGCAGCTTAGGGGACAGGGGAAACATTCAGTACTTC
cdr3_aa: CASSLGDRGNIQYF

clone_size: .
v_call: TRBV5-1
d_call: .
j_call: TRBJ1-2
cdr3_nt: TGCGCCAGCAGCTTGGAAGGGGACCCGGGGAGCTATGGCTACACCTTC
cdr3_aa: CASSLEGDPGSYGYTF

clone_size: .
v_call: TRBV7-9
d_call: .
j_call: TRBJ1-2
cdr3_nt: TGTGCCAGCAACTGGGCAGGTTACTACACCTTC
cdr3_aa: CASNWAGYYTF

clone_size: .
v_call: TRBV5-1
d_call: TRBD1
j_call: TRBJ2-1
cdr3_nt: TGCGCCAGCAGCTTGGCCAACGACAGGGGGTATGAGCAGTTCTTC
cdr3_aa: CASSLANDRGYEQFF

clone_size: .
v_call: TRBV7-3
d_call: TRBD1
j_call: TRBJ1-2
cdr3_nt: TGTGCCAGCAGCTCAGGTCCCGGACAGGAAGTTAACTATGGCTACACCTTC
cdr3_aa: CASSSGPGQEVNYGYTF

clone_size: .
v_call: TRBV19
d_call: .
j_call: TRBJ1-1
cdr3_nt: TGTGCCAGTAGTATGACACCAACTGAAGCTTTCTTT
cdr3_aa: CASSMTPTEAFF

clone_size: .
v_call: TRBV5-6
d_call: TRBD1
j_call: TRBJ1-2
cdr3_nt: TGTGCCAGCAGCTTGGGAGGGGGCGACTATGGCTACACCTTC
cdr3_aa: CASSLGGGDYGYTF

clone_size: .
v_call: TRBV7-3
d_call: TRBD1
j_call: TRBJ1-1
cdr3_nt: TGTGCCAGCAGCCCTCGGACAGGATTGGAAGCTTTCTTT
cdr3_aa: CASSPRTGLEAFF

clone_size: .
v_call: TRBV4-2
d_call: .
j_call: TRBJ1-2
cdr3_nt: TGTGCCAGCAGCCAAGAGGATCCCAGGATCCACGCTAACTATGGCTACACCTTC
cdr3_aa: CASSQEDPRIHANYGYTF

clone_size: .
v_call: TRBV7-9
d_call: TRBD2
j_call: TRBJ2-4
cdr3_nt: TGTGCCAGCAGCTCCAGCGGGGGACTAGCGGGAAACATTCAGTACTTC
cdr3_aa: CASSSSGGLAGNIQYF

clone_size: .
v_call: TRBV28
d_call: .
j_call: TRBJ1-1
cdr3_nt: TGTGCCAGCAGTGCGGGGGAAGCTTTCTTT
cdr3_aa: CASSAGEAFF

clone_size: .
v_call: TRBV30
d_call: .
j_call: TRBJ1-2
cdr3_nt: TGTGCCTGGACAGGCCCGGATTATGGCTACACCTTC
cdr3_aa: CAWTGPDYGYTF

clone_size: .
v_call: TRBV15
d_call: TRBD2
j_call: TRBJ2-5
cdr3_nt: TGTGCCACCAGCAGAACTATAGCGGGAGTTGGCCAAGAGACCCAGTACTTC
cdr3_aa: CATSRTIAGVGQETQYF

clone_size: .
v_call: TRBV2
d_call: TRBD1
j_call: TRBJ1-4
cdr3_nt: TGTGCCAGCAGTGGTGACAGGGGATCTGCTGGTAATGAAAAACTGTTTTTT
cdr3_aa: CASSGDRGSAGNEKLFF

clone_size: once
v_call: TRBV6-5
d_call: TRBD1
j_call: TRBJ1-4
cdr3_nt: TGTGCCAGCAGGGACAGGAATGAAAAACTGTTTTTT
cdr3_aa: CASRDRNEKLFF

clone_size: .
v_call: TRBV28
d_call: TRBD2
j_call: TRBJ2-3
cdr3_nt: TGTGCCAGCAGTTCCCTATGGTTTAATAGCGGGAAGGCGTCTAGCACAGATACGCAGTATTTT
cdr3_aa: CASSSLWFNSGKASSTDTQYF

clone_size: .
v_call: TRBV6-4
d_call: .
j_call: TRBJ1-1
cdr3_nt: TGTGCCAGCAGTGACGATGGGGGGGGTACTGAAGCTTTCTTT
cdr3_aa: CASSDDGGGTEAFF

clone_size: .
v_call: TRBV6-5
d_call: .
j_call: TRBJ2-5
cdr3_nt: TGTGCCATAGGAAAAGAGACCCAGTACTTC
cdr3_aa: CAIGKETQYF

clone_size: .
v_call: TRBV27
d_call: .
j_call: TRBJ2-3
cdr3_nt: TGTGCCAGCAACTCAGTGGATACGCAGTATTTT
cdr3_aa: CASNSVDTQYF

clone_size: .
v_call: TRBV13
d_call: TRBD2
j_call: TRBJ2-3
cdr3_nt: TGTGCCAGCAGCGTACCTACTAGCGGGGGCACAGATACGCAGTATTTT
cdr3_aa: CASSVPTSGGTDTQYF